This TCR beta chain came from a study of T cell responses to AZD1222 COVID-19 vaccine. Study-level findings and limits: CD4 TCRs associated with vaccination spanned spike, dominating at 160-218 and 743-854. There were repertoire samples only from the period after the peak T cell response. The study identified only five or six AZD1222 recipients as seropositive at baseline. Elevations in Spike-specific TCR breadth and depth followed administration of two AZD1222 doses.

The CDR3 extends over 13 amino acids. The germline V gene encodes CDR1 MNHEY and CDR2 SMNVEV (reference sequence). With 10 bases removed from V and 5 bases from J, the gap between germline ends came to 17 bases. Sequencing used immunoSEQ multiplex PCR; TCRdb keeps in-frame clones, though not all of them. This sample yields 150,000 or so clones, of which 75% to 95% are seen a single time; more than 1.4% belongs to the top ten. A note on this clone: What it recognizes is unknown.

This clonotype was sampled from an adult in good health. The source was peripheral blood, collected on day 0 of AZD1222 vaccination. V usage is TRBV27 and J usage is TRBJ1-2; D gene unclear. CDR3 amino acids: CATARADTYGYTF. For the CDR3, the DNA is TGTGCCACCGCCCGGGCCGACACTTATGGCTACACCTTC.